This T cell receptor beta chain emerged from a study of blood T cells in healthy people across ages. The CDR3 contains 15 residues. Germline CDR1 SGHTA, CDR2 FQGTGA. Trimming took 5 bases from V and 0 from J, leaving 10 bases between them. Next came a second PCR, run for about 6 to 11 cycles, which used a sample-barcoded 5' primer along with a J-beta primer mix. TCRdb independently ran MiXCR on the 5' RACE reads; one entry per CDR3 protein. The table records approximately 690,000 distinct CDR3 sequences, around 38% of them present only once. Sequenced sample: blood. This chain connects TRBV7-3 to TRBJ2-2; tentative D call: TRBD2 (5 bases). The receptor's source is a man aged 80 or over in good health. The CDR3 nucleotides read TGTGCCAGCAGCACCAGCGGAGCGAACACCGGGGAGCTGTTTTTT. It yields the protein CASSTSGANTGELFF.